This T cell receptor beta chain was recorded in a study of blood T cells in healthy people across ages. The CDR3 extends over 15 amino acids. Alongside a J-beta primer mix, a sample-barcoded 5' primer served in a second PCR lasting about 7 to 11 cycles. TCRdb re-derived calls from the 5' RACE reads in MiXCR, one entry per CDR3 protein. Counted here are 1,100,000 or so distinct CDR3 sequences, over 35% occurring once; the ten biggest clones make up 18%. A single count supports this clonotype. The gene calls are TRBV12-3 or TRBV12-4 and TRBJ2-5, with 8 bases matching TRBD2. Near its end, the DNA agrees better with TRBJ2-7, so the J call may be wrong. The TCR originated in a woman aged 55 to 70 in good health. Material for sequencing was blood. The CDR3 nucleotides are TGTGCCAGCAGTTACCAGAGCGGGGGTTCCTACGAGCAGTACTTC. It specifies CASSYQSGGSYEQYF.